Listed below are T cell receptor beta chains from one sample, sequenced in a study of blood T cell repertoires in COVID-19. Produced via immunoSEQ multiplex PCR; TCRdb's table is partial and in-frame only. The data contain some 460,000 clones, around 90% of them singletons. The source material was PBMCs or T cells enriched from blood (not recorded which). The source is a woman younger than 35 who had recovered from COVID-19. CDR3s include the opening cysteine and the closing phenylalanine or tryptophan. Fields, in order: V gene, CDR3 protein.

TRBV6-5 CASSFLQGDEQYF
TRBV19 CASGQDLNRVGTEAFF
TRBV3-1/TRBV3-2 CASSQEGQGNYGYTF
TRBV11-1 CASSSKGADTEAFF
TRBV5-6 CASSLTPPHYEQYF
TRBV5-4 CASSTPTAGQVNYGYTF
TRBV5-1 CASSPLRDSPYEQYF
TRBV30 CAWSRQFNEKLFF
TRBV7-6 CASNGTGLETEAFF
TRBV28 CASVDSGGGETQYF
TRBV30 CAWSFQQGGISGYTF
TRBV7-2 CASSSTYYTDTQYF
TRBV5-1 CASSFDGVNQPQHF
TRBV4-1 CASSPYYRGSYGYTF
TRBV16 CASSPAGGLYGYTF
TRBV12-5 CASGLGDRGFNTGELFF
TRBV18 CASSLGQGSGGRSEAFF
TRBV28 CASSLPGWETQYF
TRBV27 CASSPYRDYEQYF
TRBV4-1 CASSQRGLGDTEAFF
TRBV5-6 CASSSFGGGVDTQYF
TRBV27 CASSSSTGGLETQYF